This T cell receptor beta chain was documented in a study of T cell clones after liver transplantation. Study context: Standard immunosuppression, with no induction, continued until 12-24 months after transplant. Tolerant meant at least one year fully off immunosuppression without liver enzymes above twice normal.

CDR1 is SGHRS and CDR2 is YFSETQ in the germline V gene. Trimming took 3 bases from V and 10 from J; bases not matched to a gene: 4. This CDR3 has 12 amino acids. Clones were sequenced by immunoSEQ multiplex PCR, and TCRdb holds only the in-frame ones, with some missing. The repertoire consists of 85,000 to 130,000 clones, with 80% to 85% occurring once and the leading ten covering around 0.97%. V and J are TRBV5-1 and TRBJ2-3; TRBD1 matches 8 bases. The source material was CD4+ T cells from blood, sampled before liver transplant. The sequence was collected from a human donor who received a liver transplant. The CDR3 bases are TGCGCCAGCAGCTGGGGACAGGCTTCGCAGTATTTT. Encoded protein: CASSWGQASQYF.